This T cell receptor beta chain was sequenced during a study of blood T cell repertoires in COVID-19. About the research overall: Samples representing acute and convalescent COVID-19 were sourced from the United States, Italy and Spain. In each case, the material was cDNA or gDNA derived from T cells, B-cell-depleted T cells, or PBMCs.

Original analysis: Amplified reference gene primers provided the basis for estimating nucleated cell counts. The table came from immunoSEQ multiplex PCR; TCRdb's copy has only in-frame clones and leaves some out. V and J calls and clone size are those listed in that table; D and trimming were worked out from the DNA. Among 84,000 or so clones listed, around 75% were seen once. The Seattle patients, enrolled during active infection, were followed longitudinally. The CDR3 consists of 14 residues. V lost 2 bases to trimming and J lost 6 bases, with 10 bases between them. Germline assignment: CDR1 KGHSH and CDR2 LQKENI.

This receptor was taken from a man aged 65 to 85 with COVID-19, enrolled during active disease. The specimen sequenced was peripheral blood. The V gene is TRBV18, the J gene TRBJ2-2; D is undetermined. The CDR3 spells CASSPERSAGELFF. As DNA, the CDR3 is TGTGCCAGCTCACCAGAAAGAAGCGCCGGGGAGCTGTTTTTT.